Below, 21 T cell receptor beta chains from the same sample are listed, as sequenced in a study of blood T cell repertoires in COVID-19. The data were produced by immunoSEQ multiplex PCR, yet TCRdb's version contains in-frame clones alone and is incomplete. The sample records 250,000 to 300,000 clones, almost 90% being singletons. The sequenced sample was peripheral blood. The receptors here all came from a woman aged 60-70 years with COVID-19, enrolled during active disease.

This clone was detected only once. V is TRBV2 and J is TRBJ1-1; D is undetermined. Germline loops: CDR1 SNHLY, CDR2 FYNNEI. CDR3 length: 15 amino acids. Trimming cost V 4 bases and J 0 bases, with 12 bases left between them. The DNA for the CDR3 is TGTGCCAGCAGTGGCCCCCTGGCAGTGAACACTGAAGCTTTCTTT. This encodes CASSGPLAVNTEAFF.

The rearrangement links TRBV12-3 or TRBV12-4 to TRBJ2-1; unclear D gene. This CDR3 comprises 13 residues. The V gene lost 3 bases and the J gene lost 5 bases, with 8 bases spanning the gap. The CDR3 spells CASSFARDNEQFF. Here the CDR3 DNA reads TGTGCCAGCAGTTTTGCTAGAGACAATGAGCAGTTCTTC.

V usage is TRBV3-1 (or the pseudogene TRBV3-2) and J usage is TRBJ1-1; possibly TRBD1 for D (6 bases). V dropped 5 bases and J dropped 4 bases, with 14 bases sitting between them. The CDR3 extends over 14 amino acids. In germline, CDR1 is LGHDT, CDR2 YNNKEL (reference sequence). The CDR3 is CASSWDIGGTEAFF. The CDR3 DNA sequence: TGTGCCAGCAGCTGGGACATTGGTGGCACTGAAGCTTTCTTT.

CDR3 sequence: CASSLGSASGTYEQYF. For the CDR3, the DNA is TGTGCCAGCAGCTTAGGGTCGGCTAGCGGCACCTACGAGCAGTACTTC. The V call is TRBV11-2, the J call TRBJ2-7, with TRBD2 identical over 7 bases. J gave up 2 bases and V 1 base, and 8 bases lay outside the gene matches. The CDR3 spans 16 residues. Germline V gives CDR1 SGHAT, CDR2 FQNNGV.

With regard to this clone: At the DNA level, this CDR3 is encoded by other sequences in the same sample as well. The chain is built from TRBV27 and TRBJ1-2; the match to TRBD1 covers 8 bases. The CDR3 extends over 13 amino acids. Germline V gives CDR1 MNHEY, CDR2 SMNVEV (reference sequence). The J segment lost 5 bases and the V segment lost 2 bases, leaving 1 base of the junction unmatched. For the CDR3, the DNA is TGTGCCAGCAGTTTAGACAGGGGTTATGGCTACACCTTC. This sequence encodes CASSLDRGYGYTF.

The CDR3 protein is CASSYGGAGEAFF. CDR3 coding DNA: TGTGCCAGCAGTTACGGGGGCGCGGGTGAAGCTTTCTTT. The chain employs TRBV6-5 and TRBJ1-1, with D possibly being TRBD1 (6 bases). The CDR3 consists of 13 residues. Germline loops: CDR1 MNHEY, CDR2 SVGAGI. The V gene lost 2 bases and the J gene lost 7 bases, with 11 bases spanning the gap.

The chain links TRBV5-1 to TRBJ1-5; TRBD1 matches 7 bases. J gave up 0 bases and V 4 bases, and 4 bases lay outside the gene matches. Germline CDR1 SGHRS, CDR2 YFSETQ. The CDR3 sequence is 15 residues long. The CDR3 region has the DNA TGCGCCAGCAGCCGAGGGACAGATAGCAATCAGCCCCAGCATTTT. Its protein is CASSRGTDSNQPQHF.

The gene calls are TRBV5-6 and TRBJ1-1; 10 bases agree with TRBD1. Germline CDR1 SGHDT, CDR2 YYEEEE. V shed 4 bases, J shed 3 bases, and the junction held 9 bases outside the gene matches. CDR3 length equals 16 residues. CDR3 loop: CASSLRQGQGYTEAFF. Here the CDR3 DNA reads TGTGCCAGCAGCCTCCGGCAGGGACAGGGGTACACTGAAGCTTTCTTT.

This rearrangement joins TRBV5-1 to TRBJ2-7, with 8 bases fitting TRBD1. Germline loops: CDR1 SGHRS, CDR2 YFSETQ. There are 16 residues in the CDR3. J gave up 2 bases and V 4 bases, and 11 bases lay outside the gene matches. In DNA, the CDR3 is TGCGCCAGCAGCCGGCAACCGGGACAGGACACCTACGAGCAGTACTTC. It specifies CASSRQPGQDTYEQYF.

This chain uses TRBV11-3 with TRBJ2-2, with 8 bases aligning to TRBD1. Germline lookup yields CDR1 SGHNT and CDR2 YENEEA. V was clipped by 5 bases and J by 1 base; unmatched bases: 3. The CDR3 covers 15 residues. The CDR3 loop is CASSQGTGNTGELFF. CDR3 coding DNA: TGTGCCAGCAGCCAGGGGACAGGGAACACCGGGGAGCTGTTTTTT. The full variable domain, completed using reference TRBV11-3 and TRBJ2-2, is EAGVVQSPRYKIIEKKQPVAFWCNPISGHNTLYWYLQNLGQGPELLIRYENEEAVDDSQLPKDRFSAERLKGVDSTLKIQPAELGDSAVYLCASSQGTGNTGELFFGEGSRLTVL.

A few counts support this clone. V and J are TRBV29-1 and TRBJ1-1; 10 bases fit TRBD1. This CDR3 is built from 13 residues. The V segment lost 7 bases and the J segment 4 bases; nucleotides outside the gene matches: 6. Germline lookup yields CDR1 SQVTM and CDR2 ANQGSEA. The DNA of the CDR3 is TGCAGCGGCGTAGGACAGGGGGTCACTGAAGCTTTCTTT. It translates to CSGVGQGVTEAFF.

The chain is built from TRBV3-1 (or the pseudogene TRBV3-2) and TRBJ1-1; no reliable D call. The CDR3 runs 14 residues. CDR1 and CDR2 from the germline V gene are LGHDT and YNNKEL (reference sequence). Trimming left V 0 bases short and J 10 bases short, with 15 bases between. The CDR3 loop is CASSQDVAVSGAFF. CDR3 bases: TGTGCCAGCAGCCAAGATGTGGCAGTCTCTGGAGCTTTCTTT.

DNA of the CDR3: TGTGCCAGCAGCTTAGGCCGGGGTAGTGACGAGCAGTACTTC. This codes for CASSLGRGSDEQYF. The chain joins TRBV11-3 to TRBJ2-7, with D possibly TRBD2 on 5 matching bases. V was trimmed by 1 base and J by 5 bases, leaving 12 bases between them. The germline CDR1 and CDR2 sequences are SGHNT and YENEEA. This CDR3 contains 14 residues.

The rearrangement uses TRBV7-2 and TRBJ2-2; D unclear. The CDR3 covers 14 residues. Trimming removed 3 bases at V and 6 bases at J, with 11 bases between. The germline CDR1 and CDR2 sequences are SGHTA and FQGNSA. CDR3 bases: TGTGCCAGCAGCTTCGACTGGGTCGCCGGGGAGCTGTTTTTT. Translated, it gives CASSFDWVAGELFF.

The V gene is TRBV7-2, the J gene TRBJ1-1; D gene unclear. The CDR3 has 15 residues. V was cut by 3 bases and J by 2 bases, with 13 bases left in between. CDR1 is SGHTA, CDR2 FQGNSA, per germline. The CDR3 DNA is TGTGCCAGCAGCTTCCCAGCGGGAAGTAACACTGAAGCTTTCTTT. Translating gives CASSFPAGSNTEAFF.

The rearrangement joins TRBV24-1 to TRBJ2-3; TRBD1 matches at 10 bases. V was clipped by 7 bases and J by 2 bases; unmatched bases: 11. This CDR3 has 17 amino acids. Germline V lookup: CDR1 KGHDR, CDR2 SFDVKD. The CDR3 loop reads CATRTKGTGDTTDTQYF. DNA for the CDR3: TGTGCCACCAGGACAAAAGGGACAGGGGATACCACAGATACGCAGTATTTT.

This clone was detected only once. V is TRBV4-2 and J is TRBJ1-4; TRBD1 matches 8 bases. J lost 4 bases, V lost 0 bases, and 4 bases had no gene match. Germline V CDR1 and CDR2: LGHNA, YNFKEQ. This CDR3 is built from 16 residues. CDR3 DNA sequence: TGTGCCAGCAGCCAAGATCCCAGGGGGCGTAATGAAAAACTGTTTTTT. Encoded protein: CASSQDPRGRNEKLFF.

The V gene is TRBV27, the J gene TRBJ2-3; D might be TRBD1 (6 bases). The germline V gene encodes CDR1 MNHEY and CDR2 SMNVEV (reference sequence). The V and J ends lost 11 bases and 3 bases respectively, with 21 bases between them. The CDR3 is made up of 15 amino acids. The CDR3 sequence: CAAADQGRSTDTQYF. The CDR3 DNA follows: TGTGCCGCCGCGGACCAGGGGCGGTCGACAGATACGCAGTATTTT.

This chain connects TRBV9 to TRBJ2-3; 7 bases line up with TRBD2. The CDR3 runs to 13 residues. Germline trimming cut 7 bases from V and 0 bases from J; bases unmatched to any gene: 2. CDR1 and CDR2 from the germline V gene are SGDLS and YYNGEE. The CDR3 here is CASGTKSTDTQYF. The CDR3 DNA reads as TGTGCCAGCGGGACTAAGAGCACAGATACGCAGTATTTT.

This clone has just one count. Here the CDR3 DNA reads TGTGCCAGCAGACCACAGGGGAACACTGAAGCTTTCTTT. This gives the protein CASRPQGNTEAFF. The chain joins TRBV12-3 or TRBV12-4 to TRBJ1-1; a possible D gene is TRBD1 (6 bases). The ends were cut back, 6 bases at V and 1 base at J, with 9 bases in the middle. This CDR3 spans 13 amino acids.

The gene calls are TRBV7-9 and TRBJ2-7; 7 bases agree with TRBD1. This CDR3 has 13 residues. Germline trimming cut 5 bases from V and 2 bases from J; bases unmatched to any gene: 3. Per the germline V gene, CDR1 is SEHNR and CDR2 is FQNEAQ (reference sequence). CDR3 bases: TGTGCCAGCAGCATCGGGACAGCCTACGAGCAGTACTTC. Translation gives CASSIGTAYEQYF.